A selection of T cell receptor beta chains follows, all from one sample in a study of cytomegalovirus exposure and HLA in healthy donors. Only in-frame clones appear in the TCRdb table, and some are missing; sequencing was by immunoSEQ multiplex PCR. The data hold 140,000 to 150,000 clones, with roughly nine tenths observed a single time. Sequenced input: PBMCs. Every receptor here comes from a man younger than 30 in good health and CMV-seronegative. CDR3s include the opening cysteine and the closing phenylalanine or tryptophan. D genes are given only for firm matches. The size field is filled for only some rows; it gives once, few, many or a size class.

v_call	d_call	clone_size	j_call	cdr3_nt	cdr3_aa
TRBV5-4	TRBD1	-	TRBJ1-2	TGTGCCAGCAGCTTGACAGGGGCCAACTATGGCTACACCTTC	CASSLTGANYGYTF
TRBV7-9	-	-	TRBJ1-1	TGTGCCAGCAGCTTAAGCGGGATTAAGAACACTGAAGCTTTCTTT	CASSLSGIKNTEAFF
TRBV27	-	-	TRBJ1-2	TGTGCCAGCAAACCATCCGGGCTTGGCAGGGGCTATGGCTACACCTTC	CASKPSGLGRGYGYTF
TRBV11-2	-	-	TRBJ1-1	TGTGCCAGCAGCTTAGGCGTCCATGAAGCTTTCTTT	CASSLGVHEAFF
TRBV19	TRBD2	-	TRBJ2-1	TGTGCCAGTAGTATGGCTAGCGGGGACTCCTACAATGAGCAGTTCTTC	CASSMASGDSYNEQFF
TRBV18	-	-	TRBJ1-4	TGTGCCAGCTCACCGAGACAGTTTAATGAAAAACTGTTTTTT	CASSPRQFNEKLFF
TRBV11-3	TRBD1	-	TRBJ2-7	TGTGCCAGCAGCCCCAGACAGGGCGGCGAGCAGTACTTC	CASSPRQGGEQYF
TRBV5-1	-	-	TRBJ2-3	TGCGCCAGCAGCCCGAGGGAATCCCCTCCAGATACGCAGTATTTT	CASSPRESPPDTQYF
TRBV27	-	-	TRBJ2-2	TGTGCCAGCAGTTTAAGGGGATTGAACACCGGGGAGCTGTTTTTT	CASSLRGLNTGELFF
TRBV9	TRBD1	once	TRBJ1-3	TGTGCCAGCAGCGTATCCGGGACAGGTGGAGGGTCAGGAAACACCATATATTTT	CASSVSGTGGGSGNTIYF
TRBV30	-	few	TRBJ2-7	TGTGCCTGGAGCGTCAGAAGCGACGAGCAGTACTTC	CAWSVRSDEQYF
TRBV5-1	-	-	TRBJ2-3	TGCGCCAGCGGTATACAGGGAATCGGCGCAGATACGCAGTATTTT	CASGIQGIGADTQYF
TRBV2	TRBD2	few	TRBJ2-3	TGTGCCAGCAGTGGGGGGACTAGCGGGAGGGCCTCAGATACGCAGTATTTT	CASSGGTSGRASDTQYF
TRBV5-1	-	-	TRBJ2-7	TGCGCCAGCAGCTTCTCAGGAACCTACGAGCAGTACTTC	CASSFSGTYEQYF
TRBV27	-	few	TRBJ1-5	TGTGCCAGCCGTAAGACAGCCACTTATAGCAATCAGCCCCAGCATTTT	CASRKTATYSNQPQHF
TRBV19	-	once	TRBJ2-3	TGTGCCAGTCGTGACGCCCGGGTTGCATTGGATACGCAGTATTTT	CASRDARVALDTQYF
TRBV10-3	TRBD1	-	TRBJ2-4	TGTGCCATCAGTGATCGGTCAGGGGGACCGATTTTC	CAISDRSGGPIF
TRBV4-1	TRBD1	-	TRBJ1-5	TGCGCCAGCAGCCCCAGTCGACAGGGGAGGAATCAGCCCCAGCATTTT	CASSPSRQGRNQPQHF
TRBV10-3	-	-	TRBJ2-1	TGTGCCATCAAAACGGGAGAGAACAATGAGCAGTTCTTC	CAIKTGENNEQFF
TRBV7-8	TRBD2	-	TRBJ2-3	TGTGCCAGCAGCTCTGGACTAGCGGGGGGTACAGATACGCAGTATTTT	CASSSGLAGGTDTQYF
TRBV5-6	-	-	TRBJ2-2	TGTGCCAGCAGCCGTGGTAGAACCGGGGAGCTGTTTTTT	CASSRGRTGELFF
TRBV5-1	-	-	TRBJ1-3	TGCGCCAGCAGAGTTCGCACAGGGACATCTACCTCTGGAAACACCATATATTTT	CASRVRTGTSTSGNTIYF
TRBV9	-	-	TRBJ2-1	TGTGCCAGCAGCGTAGCAGGAGGGAGCTCCTACAATGAGCAGTTCTTC	CASSVAGGSSYNEQFF
TRBV9	TRBD2	once	TRBJ2-1	TGTGCCAGCAGCAGTAGCGGGAACCCTTACAATGAGCAGTTCTTC	CASSSSGNPYNEQFF
TRBV25-1	-	-	TRBJ1-5	TGTGCCAGCAGTGAGGGCGGGGGGGGCAATCAGCCCCAGCATTTT	CASSEGGGGNQPQHF
TRBV6-5	TRBD1	-	TRBJ2-7	TGTGCCAGCCGCAGGGACAGGGGATCCTACGAGCAGTACTTC	CASRRDRGSYEQYF
TRBV9	TRBD1	-	TRBJ1-1	TGTGCCAGCAGCGTTGGGACAGAGAACACTGAAGCTTTCTTT	CASSVGTENTEAFF
TRBV4-2	-	-	TRBJ2-3	TGTGCCAGCAGCCAAGTGGACGGGAGTTCGCAAGATACGCAGTATTTT	CASSQVDGSSQDTQYF